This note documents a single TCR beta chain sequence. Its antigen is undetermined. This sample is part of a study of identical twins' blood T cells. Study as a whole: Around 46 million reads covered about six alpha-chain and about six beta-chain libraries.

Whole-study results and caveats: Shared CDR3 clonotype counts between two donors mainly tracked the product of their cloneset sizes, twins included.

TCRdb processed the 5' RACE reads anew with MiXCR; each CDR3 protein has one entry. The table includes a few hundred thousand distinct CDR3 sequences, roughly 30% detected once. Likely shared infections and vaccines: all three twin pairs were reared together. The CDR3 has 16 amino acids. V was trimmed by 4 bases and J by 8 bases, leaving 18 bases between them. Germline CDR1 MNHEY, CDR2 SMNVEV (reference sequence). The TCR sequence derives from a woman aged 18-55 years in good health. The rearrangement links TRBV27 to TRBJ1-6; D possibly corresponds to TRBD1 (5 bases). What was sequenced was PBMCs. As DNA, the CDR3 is TGTGCCAGCAGTTCGATCGGCCAGGGTACTTATTCACCCCTCCACTTT. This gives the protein CASSSIGQGTYSPLHF.